This T cell receptor beta chain emerged from a study of long-term antiretroviral therapy in people with HIV. Background on the study: About a decade before 2015, the earliest samples were taken when ART was typically delayed. Study results and limitations: ART preceded a rise in diversity that nonetheless stayed lower than in transplant donor controls.

V was clipped by 3 bases and J by 4 bases, with 14 bases between them. The CDR3 contains 15 residues. Germline CDR1 SGDLS, CDR2 YYNGEE. Sequencing relied on immunoSEQ assay v3.0, run at survey level. Each sample had sequencing targeting about 40,000-55,000 T-cell genomes. TCRdb keeps only in-frame clones here, not all; method: immunoSEQ multiplex PCR. The sample comprises about 17,000 clones, roughly nine tenths of which are singletons, and approximately 8.7% rests with the top ten. As regards this clone: Its specificity is not known.

The J gene is TRBJ1-3, the V gene TRBV9; D gene uncertain. This receptor was obtained from a man aged 55 to 70 with HIV. Sequencing was performed on unsorted PBMCs, taken 0.3 years after starting antiretroviral therapy. CDR3 protein: CASSAQSSVGNTIYF. The DNA for the CDR3 is TGTGCCAGCAGCGCGCAGTCCAGTGTCGGAAACACCATATATTTT.